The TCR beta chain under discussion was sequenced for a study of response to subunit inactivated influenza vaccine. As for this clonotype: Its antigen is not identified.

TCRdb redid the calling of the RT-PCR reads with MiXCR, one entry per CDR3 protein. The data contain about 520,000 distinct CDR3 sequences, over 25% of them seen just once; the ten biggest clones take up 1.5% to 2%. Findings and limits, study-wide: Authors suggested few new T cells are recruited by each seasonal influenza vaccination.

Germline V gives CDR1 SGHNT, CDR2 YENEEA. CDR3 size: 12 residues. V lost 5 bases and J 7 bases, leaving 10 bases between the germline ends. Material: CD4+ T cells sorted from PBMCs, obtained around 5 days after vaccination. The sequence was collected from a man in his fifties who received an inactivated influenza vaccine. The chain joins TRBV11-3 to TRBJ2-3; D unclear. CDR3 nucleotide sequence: TGTGCCAGCAGCGCCAACTTAAATACGCAGTATTTT. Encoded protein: CASSANLNTQYF.